Each of the 9 T cell receptor beta chains below was sequenced from the same sample in a study of identical twins. MiXCR, applied by TCRdb to the 5' RACE reads, yields one record per CDR3 protein. The sample carries more than 350,000 distinct CDR3 sequences, 7% to 9.5% recorded once. The sequenced sample consisted of naive T cells sorted from blood. Source of these receptors: a woman between 45 and 65 years old in good health.

V and J are TRBV6-2 or TRBV6-3 and TRBJ2-7; the D is unclear. CDR1 is MNHEY, CDR2 SVGEGT, per germline. The CDR3 length is 13 residues. Trimming took off 5 bases at V and 3 bases at J, with 11 bases between the two ends. This CDR3 reads CASSEPQLYEQYF. CDR3 in DNA: TGTGCCAGCAGTGAACCACAGCTCTACGAGCAGTACTTC.

This clonotype was counted between two and nine times. For the CDR3, the DNA is TGTGCCAGCAGTTTGGGACTAGCGGAGACTTACGAGCAGTACGTC. Translating it yields CASSLGLAETYEQYV. The chain combines TRBV7-9 with TRBJ2-7, with 11 bases aligning to TRBD2. The CDR3 runs to 15 residues. After removal of 6 bases from V and 4 bases from J, the junction contained 8 bases not matched to a gene. CDR1 SEHNR and CDR2 FQNEAQ come from the germline V gene (reference sequence).

This clonotype was seen a handful of times. V is TRBV5-1 and J is TRBJ1-1, with no clear D. The V gene lost 0 bases and the J gene lost 7 bases, with 13 bases spanning the gap. The CDR3 runs 14 residues. CDR1 is SGHRS and CDR2 is YFSETQ in the germline V gene. The CDR3 reads CASSLEVAWDEAFF. The CDR3 DNA reads as TGCGCCAGCAGCTTGGAGGTGGCGTGGGATGAAGCTTTCTTT. The variable domain in full, completed from reference TRBV5-1 and TRBJ1-1, reads KAGVTQTPRYLIKTRGQQVTLSCSPISGHRSVSWYQQTPGQGLQFLFEYFSETQRNKGNFPGRFSGRQFSNSRSEMNVSTLELGDSALYLCASSLEVAWDEAFFGQGTRLTVV.

This clonotype was detected many times. The chain links TRBV12-3 or TRBV12-4 to TRBJ2-2; 7 bases fit TRBD1. The J segment lost 1 base and the V segment lost 6 bases, leaving 5 bases of the junction unmatched. This CDR3 is built from 15 residues. The CDR3 nucleotides are TGTGCCAGCAGCCTTAGACAGGGGAACACCGGGGAGCTGTTTTTT. It yields the protein CASSLRQGNTGELFF.

This clonotype was observed a handful of times. The chain combines TRBV30 with TRBJ2-5; D might be TRBD2 (5 bases). The CDR3 length is 13 residues. Deletions cut 4 bases from V and 4 bases from J, with 13 bases between. CDR1 GTSNPN and CDR2 SVGIG come from the germline V gene (reference sequence). The chain's CDR3 is CAWNPRGRETQYF. CDR3 coding DNA: TGTGCCTGGAATCCTAGAGGGAGAGAGACCCAGTACTTC.

This clonotype appeared many times. This chain uses TRBV20-1 with TRBJ2-1, with TRBD2 matching over 12 bases. CDR3 length equals 14 residues. From germline, CDR1 is DFQATT and CDR2 SNEGSKA (reference sequence). The V and J ends lost 5 bases and 6 bases, in that order; junction bases with no gene match: 5. CDR3 nucleotide sequence: TGCAGTGCTTATACTAGCGGGAGGTCCAATGAGCAGTTCTTC. Translation: CSAYTSGRSNEQFF.

This clonotype has at least ten counts. This chain links TRBV20-1 with TRBJ1-4, with 8 bases identical to TRBD1. Trimming at V came to 0 bases and at J to 7 bases, leaving 4 bases not matched to a gene. The germline gives CDR1 DFQATT, CDR2 SNEGSKA (reference sequence). This CDR3 is 14 amino acids long. CDR3 in DNA: TGCAGTGCTAGAGAGGACAGGGTTGGTGAAAAACTGTTTTTT. As protein: CSAREDRVGEKLFF.

The chain is built from TRBV7-8 and TRBJ2-3; possible D gene TRBD2, 6 bases. The germline V gene has CDR1 SGHVS and CDR2 FQNEAQ. CDR3 length equals 15 residues. V was shortened by 1 base and J by 6 bases, with 14 bases between the two germline ends. Here the CDR3 reads CASSLVTRSGDTQYF. The CDR3 bases are TGTGCCAGCAGCTTAGTCACGCGGAGCGGGGATACGCAGTATTTT.

This clonotype was seen a few times. V usage is TRBV11-2 and J usage is TRBJ2-2; D not certain. V lost 1 base and J 2 bases, leaving 8 bases between the germline ends. The CDR3 spans 15 residues. In germline, CDR1 is SGHAT, CDR2 FQNNGV. Here the CDR3 DNA reads TGTGCCAGCAGCTTAGTCTTCGGTAACACCGGGGAGCTGTTTTTT. It codes for CASSLVFGNTGELFF.